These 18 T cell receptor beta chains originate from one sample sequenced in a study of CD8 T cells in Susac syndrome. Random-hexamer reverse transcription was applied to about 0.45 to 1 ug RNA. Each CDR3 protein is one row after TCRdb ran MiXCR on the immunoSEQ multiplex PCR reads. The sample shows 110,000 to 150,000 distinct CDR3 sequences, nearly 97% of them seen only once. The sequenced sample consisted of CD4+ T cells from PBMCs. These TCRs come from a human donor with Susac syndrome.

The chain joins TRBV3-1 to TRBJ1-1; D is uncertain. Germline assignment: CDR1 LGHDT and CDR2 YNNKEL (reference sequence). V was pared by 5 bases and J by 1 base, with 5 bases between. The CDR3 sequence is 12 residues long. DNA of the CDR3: TGTGCCAGCAGCAAATCGAACACTGAAGCTTTCTTT. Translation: CASSKSNTEAFF.

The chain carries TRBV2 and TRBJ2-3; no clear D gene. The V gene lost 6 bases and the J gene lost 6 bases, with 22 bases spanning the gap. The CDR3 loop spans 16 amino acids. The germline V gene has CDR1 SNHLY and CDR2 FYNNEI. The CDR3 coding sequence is TGTGCCAGCAGAGCAGACGGTTCCCGTTGGTATGATACGCAGTATTTT. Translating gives CASRADGSRWYDTQYF. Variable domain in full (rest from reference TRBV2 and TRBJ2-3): EPEVTQTPSHQVTQMGQEVILRCVPISNHLYFYWYRQILGQKVEFLVSFYNNEISEKSEIFDDQFSVERPDGSNFTLKIRSTKLEDSAMYFCASRADGSRWYDTQYFGPGTRLTVL.

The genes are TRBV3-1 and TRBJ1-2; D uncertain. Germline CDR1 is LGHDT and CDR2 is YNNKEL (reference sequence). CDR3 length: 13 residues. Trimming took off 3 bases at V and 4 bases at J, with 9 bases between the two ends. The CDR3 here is CASSQSRTYGYTF. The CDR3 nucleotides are TGTGCCAGCAGCCAGTCTAGAACCTATGGCTACACCTTC.

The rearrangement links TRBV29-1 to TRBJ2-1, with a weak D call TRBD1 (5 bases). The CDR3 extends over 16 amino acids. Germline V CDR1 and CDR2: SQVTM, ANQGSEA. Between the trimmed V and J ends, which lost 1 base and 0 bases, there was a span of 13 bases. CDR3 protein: CSVEAGVQGSYNEQFF. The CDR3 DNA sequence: TGCAGCGTTGAAGCGGGTGTGCAGGGCTCCTACAATGAGCAGTTCTTC.

The CDR3 DNA is TGTGCCAGCAGACTCCTGACTAGCGACCCCACAGATACGCAGTATTTT. Its protein is CASRLLTSDPTDTQYF. This rearrangement joins TRBV2 to TRBJ2-3; 8 nucleotides match TRBD2. The CDR3 covers 16 residues. CDR1 is SNHLY, CDR2 FYNNEI, per germline. V lost 6 bases, J lost 2 bases, and 10 bases stayed unmatched.

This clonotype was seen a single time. The CDR3 reads CSASHNEQFF. In DNA form, the CDR3 reads TGCAGTGCTAGTCACAATGAGCAGTTCTTC. The chain has TRBV20-1 and TRBJ2-1; no clear D. Deletions cut 3 bases from V and 5 bases from J, with 2 bases between. This CDR3 spans 10 amino acids. Germline-derived CDR1 and CDR2 are DFQATT and SNEGSKA (reference sequence).

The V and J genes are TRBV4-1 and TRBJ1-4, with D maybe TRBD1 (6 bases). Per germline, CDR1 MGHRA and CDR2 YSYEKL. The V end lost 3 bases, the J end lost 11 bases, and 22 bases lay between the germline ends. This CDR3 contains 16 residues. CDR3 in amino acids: CASSQSPGQSAWKLFF. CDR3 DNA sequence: TGCGCCAGCAGCCAGTCGCCGGGACAAAGTGCGTGGAAACTGTTTTTT.

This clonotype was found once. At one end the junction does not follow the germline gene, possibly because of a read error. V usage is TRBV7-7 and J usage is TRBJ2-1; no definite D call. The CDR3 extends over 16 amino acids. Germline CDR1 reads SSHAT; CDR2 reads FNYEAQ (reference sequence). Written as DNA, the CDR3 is TGTGCTAGCAGCTTAGGCCTTGGAGCAGGCGACAATGAGCAGTTCTTC. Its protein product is CASSLGLGAGDNEQFF.

CDR3 residues: CATSDRTSGSFDGEQFF. The CDR3 DNA is TGTGCCACCAGTGACCGGACTAGCGGGTCATTTGATGGTGAGCAGTTCTTC. The gene calls are TRBV24-1 and TRBJ2-1, with 11 bases identical to TRBD2. Germline trimming cut 4 bases from V and 9 bases from J; bases unmatched to any gene: 13. The CDR3 has 17 residues. Germline loops: CDR1 KGHDR, CDR2 SFDVKD.

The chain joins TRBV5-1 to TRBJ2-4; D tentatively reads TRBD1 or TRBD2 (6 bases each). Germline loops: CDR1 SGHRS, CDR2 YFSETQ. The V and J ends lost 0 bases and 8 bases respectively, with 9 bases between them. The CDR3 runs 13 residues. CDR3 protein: CASSLAGEDIQYF. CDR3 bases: TGCGCCAGCAGCTTGGCAGGGGAGGACATTCAGTACTTC.

DNA for the CDR3: TGTGCCAGCTCAGCGGGACAGCGGAAAGAGACCCAGTACTTC. Translating gives CASSAGQRKETQYF. The J gene is TRBJ2-5, the V gene TRBV18, with D possibly TRBD1 on 7 matching bases. CDR3 size: 14 residues. CDR1 KGHSH and CDR2 LQKENI come from the germline V gene. The V end was cut by 5 bases, the J end by 3 bases, with 13 bases between.

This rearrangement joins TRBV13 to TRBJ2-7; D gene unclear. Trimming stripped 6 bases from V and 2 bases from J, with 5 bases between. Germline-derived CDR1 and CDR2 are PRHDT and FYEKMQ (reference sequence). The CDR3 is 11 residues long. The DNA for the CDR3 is TGTGCCAGCAGTTCTCCCTACGAGCAGTACTTC. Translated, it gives CASSSPYEQYF.

As DNA, the CDR3 is TGTGCCAGCAGGGTGACTAGCGGGAGGCCGGGCAATGAGCAGTTCTTC. Its protein is CASRVTSGRPGNEQFF. The gene calls are TRBV2 and TRBJ2-1; 13 bases line up with TRBD2. The germline V gene encodes CDR1 SNHLY and CDR2 FYNNEI. V lost 6 bases and J lost 6; bases outside the gene matches: 8. The CDR3 spans 16 residues.

For the CDR3, the DNA is TGCAGTGCTAGAGAAGACAGCAATCAGCCCCAGCATTTT. Protein product: CSAREDSNQPQHF. V is TRBV20-1 and J is TRBJ1-5; D call uncertain. The germline V gene encodes CDR1 DFQATT and CDR2 SNEGSKA (reference sequence). This CDR3 has 13 residues. V dropped 0 bases and J dropped 1 base, with 4 bases sitting between them.

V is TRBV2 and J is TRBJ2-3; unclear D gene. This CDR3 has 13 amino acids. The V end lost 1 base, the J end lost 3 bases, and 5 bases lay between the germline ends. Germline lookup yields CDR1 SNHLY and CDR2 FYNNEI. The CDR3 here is CASSEGRTDTQYF. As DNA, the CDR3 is TGTGCCAGCAGTGAAGGAAGGACAGATACGCAGTATTTT.

CDR3 coding DNA: TGTGCCAGCATCTTTAGCGGGCCCCCTCCTAGGGAGCAGTACTTC. Translation gives CASIFSGPPPREQYF. The chain carries TRBV27 and TRBJ2-7; 7 positions match TRBD2. Germline CDR1 and CDR2: MNHEY and SMNVEV (reference sequence). The CDR3 contains 15 residues. V was clipped by 7 bases and J by 7 bases; unmatched bases: 16.

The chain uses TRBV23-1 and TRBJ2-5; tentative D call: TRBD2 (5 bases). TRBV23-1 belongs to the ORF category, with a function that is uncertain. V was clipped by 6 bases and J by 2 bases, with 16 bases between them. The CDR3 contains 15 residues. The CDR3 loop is CASRPSLRGQETQYF. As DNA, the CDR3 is TGCGCCAGCAGGCCTTCATTACGGGGTCAAGAGACCCAGTACTTC.

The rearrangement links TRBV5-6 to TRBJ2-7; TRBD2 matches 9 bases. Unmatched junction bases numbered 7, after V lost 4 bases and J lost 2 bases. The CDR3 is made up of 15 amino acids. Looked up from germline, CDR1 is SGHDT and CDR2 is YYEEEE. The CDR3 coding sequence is TGTGCCAGCAGCCCCTTTGCGGGGGGGCCCTACGAGCAGTACTTC. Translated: CASSPFAGGPYEQYF.